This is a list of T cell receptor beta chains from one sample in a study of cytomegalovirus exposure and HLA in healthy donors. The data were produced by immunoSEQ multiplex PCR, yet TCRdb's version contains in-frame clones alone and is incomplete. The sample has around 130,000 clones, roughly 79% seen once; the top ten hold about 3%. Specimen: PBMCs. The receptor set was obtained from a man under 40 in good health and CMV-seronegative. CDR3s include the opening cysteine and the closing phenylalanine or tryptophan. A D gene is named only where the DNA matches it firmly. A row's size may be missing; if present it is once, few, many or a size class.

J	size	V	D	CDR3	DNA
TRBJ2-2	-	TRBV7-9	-	CASSLVWREEAGELFF	TGTGCCAGCAGCTTAGTCTGGCGGGAAGAAGCCGGGGAGCTGTTTTTT
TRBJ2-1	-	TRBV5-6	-	CASSSYRTQQSNEQFF	TGTGCCAGCAGCTCCTACAGGACCCAACAGAGCAATGAGCAGTTCTTC
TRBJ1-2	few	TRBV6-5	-	CASSYSSQGYGYTF	TGTGCCAGCAGTTACTCGTCCCAGGGCTATGGCTACACCTTC
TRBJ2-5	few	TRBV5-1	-	CASSLDGGTGETQYF	TGCGCCAGCAGCTTGGACGGGGGTACCGGGGAGACCCAGTACTTC
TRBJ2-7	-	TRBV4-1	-	CASSPLYRVPDYEQYF	TGCGCCAGCAGCCCCCTTTACAGGGTACCAGACTACGAGCAGTACTTC
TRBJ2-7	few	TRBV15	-	CATSSDSLYEQYF	TGTGCCACCAGCAGCGACAGCCTCTACGAGCAGTACTTC
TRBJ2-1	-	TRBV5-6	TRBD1	CASSLTGVGYEQFF	TGTGCCAGCAGCTTGACAGGGGTAGGTTATGAGCAGTTCTTC
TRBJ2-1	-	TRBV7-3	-	CASSIGVSREDNEQFF	TGTGCCAGCAGCATCGGGGTATCCCGAGAGGACAATGAGCAGTTCTTC
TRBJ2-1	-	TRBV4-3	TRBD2	CASSQDRGAGAYYNEQFF	TGCGCCAGCAGCCAAGATCGAGGAGCGGGGGCTTACTACAATGAGCAGTTCTTC
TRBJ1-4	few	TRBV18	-	CASSKADQGWLFF	TGTGCCAGCTCAAAGGCCGACCAGGGGTGGCTGTTTTTT
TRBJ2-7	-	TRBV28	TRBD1	CASSGEDRGRREQYF	TGTGCCAGCAGTGGAGAAGACAGGGGGCGCAGGGAGCAGTACTTC
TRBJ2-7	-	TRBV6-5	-	CASSLGLTYEQYF	TGTGCCAGCAGCCTCGGACTTACCTACGAGCAGTACTTC
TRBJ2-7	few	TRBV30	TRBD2	CAWSAGVYEQYF	TGTGCCTGGTCAGCGGGGGTCTACGAGCAGTACTTC
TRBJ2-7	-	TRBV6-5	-	CASSSGSVDEQYF	TGTGCCAGCAGCTCCGGGAGCGTGGACGAGCAGTACTTC
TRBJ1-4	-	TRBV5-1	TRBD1	CASSLGDSGTGVEKLFF	TGCGCCAGCAGTCTGGGCGACTCCGGGACAGGGGTTGAAAAACTGTTTTTT
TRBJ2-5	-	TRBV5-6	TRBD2	CASSLGTSGRAETQYF	TGTGCCAGCAGCTTGGGGACTAGCGGGAGGGCGGAGACCCAGTACTTC
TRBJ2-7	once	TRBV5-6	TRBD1	CASSFGTGNHEQYF	TGTGCCAGCAGCTTTGGGACAGGGAACCACGAGCAGTACTTC
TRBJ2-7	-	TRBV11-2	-	CASTSGFHEQYF	TGTGCCAGCACCTCGGGGTTTCACGAGCAGTACTTC
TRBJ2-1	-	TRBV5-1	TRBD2	CASREGLAVYNEQFF	TGCGCCAGCAGGGAGGGACTAGCGGTATACAATGAGCAGTTCTTC
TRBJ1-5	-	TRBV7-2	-	CASSRQGGNQPQHF	TGTGCCAGCAGTCGCCAGGGAGGGAATCAGCCCCAGCATTTT
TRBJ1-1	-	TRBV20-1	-	CSAPLTEAFF	TGCAGTGCCCCCCTCACTGAAGCTTTCTTT
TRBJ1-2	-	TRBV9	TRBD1	CASSGNRGPNYGYTF	TGTGCCAGCAGCGGTAACAGGGGGCCTAACTATGGCTACACCTTC
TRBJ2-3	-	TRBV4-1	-	CASSQVKAGAASTDTQYF	TGCGCCAGCAGCCAAGTTAAGGCAGGGGCCGCGTCCACAGATACGCAGTATTTT
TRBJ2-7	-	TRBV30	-	CAWSVGSRGSSYEQYF	TGTGCCTGGAGTGTCGGGTCGCGGGGTAGCAGCTACGAGCAGTACTTC
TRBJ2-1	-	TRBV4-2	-	CASSQDERGTYNEQFF	TGTGCCAGCAGCCAAGATGAAAGGGGCACCTACAATGAGCAGTTCTTC
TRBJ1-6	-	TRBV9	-	CASSVGQTNNSPLHF	TGTGCCAGCAGCGTTGGGCAGACCAATAATTCACCCCTCCACTTT
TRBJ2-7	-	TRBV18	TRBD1	CASSPGQGLEQYF	TGTGCCAGCTCACCGGGACAGGGACTCGAGCAGTACTTC
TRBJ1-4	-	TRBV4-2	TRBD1	CASSAAGQAVSEKLFF	TGTGCCAGCAGCGCGGCGGGACAGGCTGTATCGGAAAAACTGTTTTTT